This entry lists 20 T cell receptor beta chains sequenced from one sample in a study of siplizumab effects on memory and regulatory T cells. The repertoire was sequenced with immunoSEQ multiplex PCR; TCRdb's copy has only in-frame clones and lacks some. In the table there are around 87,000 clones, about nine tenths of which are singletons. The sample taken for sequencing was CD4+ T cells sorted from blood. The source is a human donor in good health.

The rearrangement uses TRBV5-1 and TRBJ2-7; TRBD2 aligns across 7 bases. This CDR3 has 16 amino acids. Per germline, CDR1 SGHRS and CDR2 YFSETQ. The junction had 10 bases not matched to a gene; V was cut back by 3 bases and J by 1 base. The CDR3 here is CASSWGGGLESYEQYF. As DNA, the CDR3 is TGCGCCAGCAGCTGGGGCGGAGGACTAGAGTCCTACGAGCAGTACTTC.

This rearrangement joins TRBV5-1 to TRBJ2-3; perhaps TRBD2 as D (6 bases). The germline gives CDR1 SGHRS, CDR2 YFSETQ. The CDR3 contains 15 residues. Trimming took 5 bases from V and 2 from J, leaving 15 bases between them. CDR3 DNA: TGCGCCAGCAGGCCGGGAGCAACCCCCACAGATACGCAGTATTTT. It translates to CASRPGATPTDTQYF.

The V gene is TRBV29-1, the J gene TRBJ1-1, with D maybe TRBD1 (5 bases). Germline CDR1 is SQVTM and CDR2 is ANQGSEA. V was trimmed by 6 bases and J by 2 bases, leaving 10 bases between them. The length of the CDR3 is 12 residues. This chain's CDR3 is CSVGGPNTEAFF. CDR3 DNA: TGCAGCGTGGGGGGACCTAACACTGAAGCTTTCTTT.

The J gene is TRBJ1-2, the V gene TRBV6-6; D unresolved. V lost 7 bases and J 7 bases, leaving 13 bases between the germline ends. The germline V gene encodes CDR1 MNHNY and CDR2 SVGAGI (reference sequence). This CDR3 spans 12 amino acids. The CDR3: CASTTPGPGYTF. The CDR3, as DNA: TGTGCCAGCACAACGCCTGGGCCTGGCTACACCTTC.

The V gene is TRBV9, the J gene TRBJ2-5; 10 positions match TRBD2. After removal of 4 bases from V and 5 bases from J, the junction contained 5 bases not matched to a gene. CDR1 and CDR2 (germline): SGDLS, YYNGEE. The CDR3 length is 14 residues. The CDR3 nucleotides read TGTGCCAGCAGCCCTACTAGCGGGACGGAGACCCAGTACTTC. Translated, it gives CASSPTSGTETQYF.

The CDR3 DNA reads as TGTGCCAGCAGTGCGCACTCCGAGCAGTACTTC. Amino acids: CASSAHSEQYF. The chain is built from TRBV2 and TRBJ2-7; D remains ambiguous. CDR1 and CDR2 from the germline V gene are SNHLY and FYNNEI. The germline V and J ends were trimmed by 4 bases and 6 bases, with 7 bases remaining between them. The CDR3 runs to 11 residues.

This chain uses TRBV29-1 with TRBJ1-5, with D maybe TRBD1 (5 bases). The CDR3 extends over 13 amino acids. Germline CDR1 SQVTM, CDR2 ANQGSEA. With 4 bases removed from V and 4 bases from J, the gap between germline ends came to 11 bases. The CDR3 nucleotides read TGCAGCGTTGCGGTAGGGGCGAATCAGCCCCAGCATTTT. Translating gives CSVAVGANQPQHF. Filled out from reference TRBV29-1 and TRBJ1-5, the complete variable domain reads SAVISQKPSRDICQRGTSLTIQCQVDSQVTMMFWYRQQPGQSLTLIATANQGSEATYESGFVIDKFPISRPNLTFSTLTVSNMSPEDSSIYLCSVAVGANQPQHFGDGTRLSIL.

CDR3 in amino acids: CASTTEPLRGTQYF. CDR3 coding DNA: TGTGCCAGCACCACGGAGCCTCTTCGGGGGACCCAGTACTTC. The J gene is TRBJ2-5, the V gene TRBV6-5, with D possibly matching TRBD2 (5 bases). Germline CDR1 is MNHEY and CDR2 is SVGAGI. The CDR3 extends over 14 amino acids. Between the trimmed V and J ends, which lost 7 bases and 7 bases, there was a span of 19 bases.

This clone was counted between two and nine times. The CDR3 DNA is TGTGCCAGCAGAGTAAACTATGGCTACACCTTC. Its translation is CASRVNYGYTF. V is TRBV7-9 and J is TRBJ1-2; D unresolved. Deletions cut 6 bases from V and 2 bases from J, with 4 bases between. CDR1 is SEHNR, CDR2 FQNEAQ, per germline (reference sequence). The CDR3 length is 11 residues.

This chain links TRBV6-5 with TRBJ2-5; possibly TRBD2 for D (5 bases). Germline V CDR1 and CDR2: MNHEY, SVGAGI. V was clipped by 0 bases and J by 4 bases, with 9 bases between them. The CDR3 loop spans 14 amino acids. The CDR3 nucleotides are TGTGCCAGCAGTTACTCCTCGGGAAGAGAGACCCAGTACTTC. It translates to CASSYSSGRETQYF.

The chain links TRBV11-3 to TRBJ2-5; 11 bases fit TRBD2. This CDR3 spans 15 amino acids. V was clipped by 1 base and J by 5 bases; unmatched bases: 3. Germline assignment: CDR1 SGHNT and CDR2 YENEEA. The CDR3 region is CASSLVSSGRETQYF. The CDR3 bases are TGTGCCAGCAGCTTAGTTTCTAGCGGGAGGGAGACCCAGTACTTC.

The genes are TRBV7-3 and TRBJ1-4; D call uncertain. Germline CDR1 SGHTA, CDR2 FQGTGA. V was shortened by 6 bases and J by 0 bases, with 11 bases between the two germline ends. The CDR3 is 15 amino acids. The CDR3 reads CASSTASTTNEKLFF. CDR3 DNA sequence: TGTGCCAGCAGTACGGCCTCAACAACTAATGAAAAACTGTTTTTT.

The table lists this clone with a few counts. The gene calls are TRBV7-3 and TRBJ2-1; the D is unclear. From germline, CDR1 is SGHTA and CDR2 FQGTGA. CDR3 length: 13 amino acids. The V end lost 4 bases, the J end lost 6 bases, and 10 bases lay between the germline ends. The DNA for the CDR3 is TGTGCCAGCAGCTCCCCGGGCAGCAATGAGCAGTTCTTC. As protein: CASSSPGSNEQFF.

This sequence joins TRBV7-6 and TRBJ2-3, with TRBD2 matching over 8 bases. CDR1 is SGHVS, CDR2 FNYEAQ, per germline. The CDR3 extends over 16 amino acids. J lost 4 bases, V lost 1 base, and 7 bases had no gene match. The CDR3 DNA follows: TGTGCCAGCAGCTTAGGGGGGGGACTAGGAGCAGATACGCAGTATTTT. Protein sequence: CASSLGGGLGADTQYF.

The CDR3 reads CASSPLGGRGAYNEQFF. The DNA for the CDR3 is TGTGCCAGCAGCCCTCTAGGGGGGAGAGGGGCCTACAATGAGCAGTTCTTC. The chain uses TRBV14 and TRBJ2-1; either TRBD1 or TRBD2 may fit D (6 bases each). V lost 4 bases and J lost 2, with 18 bases in between. The CDR3 loop spans 17 amino acids. Germline-derived CDR1 and CDR2 are SGHDN and FVKESK.

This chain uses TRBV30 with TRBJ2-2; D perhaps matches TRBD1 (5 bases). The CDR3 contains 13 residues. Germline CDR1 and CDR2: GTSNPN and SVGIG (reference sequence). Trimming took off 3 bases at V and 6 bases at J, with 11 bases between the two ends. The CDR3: CAWREGVSGELFF. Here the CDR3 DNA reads TGTGCCTGGAGGGAAGGGGTTTCCGGGGAGCTGTTTTTT.

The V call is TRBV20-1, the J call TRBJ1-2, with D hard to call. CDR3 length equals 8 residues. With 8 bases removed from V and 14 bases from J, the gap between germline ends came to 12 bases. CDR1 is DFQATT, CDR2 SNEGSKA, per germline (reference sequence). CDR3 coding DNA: TGCAGTCCCGCCAGAGAGACCTTC. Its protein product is CSPARETF.

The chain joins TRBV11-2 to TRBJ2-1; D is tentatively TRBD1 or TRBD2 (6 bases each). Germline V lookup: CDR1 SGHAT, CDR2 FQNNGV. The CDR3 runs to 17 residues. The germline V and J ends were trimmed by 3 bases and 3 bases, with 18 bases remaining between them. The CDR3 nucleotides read TGTGCCAGCAGCTTTAGGGGGGCGGGACTGGGCTACAATGAGCAGTTCTTC. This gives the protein CASSFRGAGLGYNEQFF.

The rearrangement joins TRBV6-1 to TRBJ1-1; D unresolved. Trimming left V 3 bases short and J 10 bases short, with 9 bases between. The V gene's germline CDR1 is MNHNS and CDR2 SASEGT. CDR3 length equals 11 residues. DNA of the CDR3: TGTGCCAGCAGTGACCGAGTTCTAGCTTTCTTT. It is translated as CASSDRVLAFF.

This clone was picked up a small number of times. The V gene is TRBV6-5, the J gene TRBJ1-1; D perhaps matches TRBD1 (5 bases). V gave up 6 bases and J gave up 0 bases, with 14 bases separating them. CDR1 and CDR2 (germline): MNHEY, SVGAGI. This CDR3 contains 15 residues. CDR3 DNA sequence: TGTGCCAGCAGCTTAATGGGGGGAGTGAACACTGAAGCTTTCTTT. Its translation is CASSLMGGVNTEAFF.